These T cell receptor beta chains were read from a single sample in a study of cytomegalovirus exposure and HLA in healthy donors. Data came from immunoSEQ multiplex PCR; TCRdb stores just in-frame clones and leaves some out. The sample holds about 160,000 clones, around 80% seen once. The sequencing input was PBMCs. These receptor sequences come from a middle-aged man in good health and CMV-seronegative. The CDR3 runs from the conserved cysteine through the conserved F or W. D genes are given only for firm matches. The size entry is marked missing in some rows and otherwise reads once, few, many or a size class.

size,J,D,V,CDR3,DNA
.,TRBJ2-2,TRBD1,TRBV6-5,CASSYSRTGLTGELFF,TGTGCCAGCAGTTACTCCAGGACAGGTCTCACCGGGGAGCTGTTTTTT
.,TRBJ2-7,.,TRBV10-1,CASSVGASYEQYF,TGCGCCAGCAGTGTGGGAGCCAGCTACGAGCAGTACTTC
.,TRBJ2-7,.,TRBV5-6,CASSFYMAGSSYEQYF,TGTGCCAGCAGCTTCTACATGGCAGGATCAAGCTACGAGCAGTACTTC
.,TRBJ2-7,TRBD1,TRBV6-5,CASSYTGTGRTYEQYF,TGTGCCAGCAGTTACACCGGGACAGGGAGGACCTACGAGCAGTACTTC
.,TRBJ1-2,TRBD1,TRBV20-1,CSADRGVGYTF,TGCAGTGCGGACAGGGGAGTTGGCTACACCTTC
.,TRBJ1-5,.,TRBV2,CASSEALSRINQPQHF,TGTGCCAGCAGTGAAGCCCTCTCGAGGATTAACCAGCCCCAGCATTTT
.,TRBJ2-7,.,TRBV19,CASSIGHSRDEQYF,TGTGCCAGTAGTATAGGACATTCCCGCGACGAGCAGTACTTC
.,TRBJ2-7,.,TRBV2,CASSHYEQYF,TGTGCCAGCAGCCACTACGAGCAGTACTTC
.,TRBJ2-2,TRBD2,TRBV5-1,CASSSLPGAGGSGELFF,TGCGCCAGCAGCTCCCTACCCGGAGCGGGGGGGTCCGGGGAGCTGTTTTTT
.,TRBJ1-1,.,TRBV19,CASSIDFPGQDTEAFF,TGTGCCAGTAGTATAGATTTTCCAGGGCAAGACACTGAAGCTTTCTTT
.,TRBJ2-7,TRBD1,TRBV5-8,CASSRGTGGYEQYF,TGTGCCAGCAGCCGGGGGACAGGGGGCTACGAGCAGTACTTC
few,TRBJ2-1,TRBD2,TRBV7-9,CASERGLVFNEQFF,TGTGCCAGCGAGCGGGGCCTGGTGTTCAATGAGCAGTTCTTC
.,TRBJ1-2,TRBD1,TRBV27,CASSSGQGHPLGGYTF,TGTGCCAGCAGTTCTGGACAGGGGCACCCTTTGGGTGGCTACACCTTC
.,TRBJ1-1,.,TRBV7-9,CASSSSMNTEAFF,TGTGCCAGCAGCAGCTCAATGAACACTGAAGCTTTCTTT
.,TRBJ1-1,.,TRBV7-3,CASSLEPVLNTEAFF,TGTGCCAGCAGCTTAGAGCCGGTGTTAAACACTGAAGCTTTCTTT
.,TRBJ1-4,.,TRBV18,CASRQGTNEKLFF,TGTGCCAGCCGTCAGGGGACTAATGAAAAACTGTTTTTT
.,TRBJ1-5,TRBD1,TRBV4-3,CASSPWIGGGQPQHF,TGCGCCAGCAGCCCTTGGATAGGGGGCGGGCAGCCCCAGCATTTT
.,TRBJ2-7,TRBD1,TRBV2,CASRIRDRDSYEQYF,TGTGCCAGCAGAATCCGGGACAGGGATTCCTACGAGCAGTACTTC
.,TRBJ1-1,.,TRBV9,CASSARPGGGYQAFF,TGTGCCAGCAGCGCAAGGCCGGGAGGCGGATATCAAGCTTTCTTT
.,TRBJ1-1,.,TRBV12-5,CASGITRAMNTEAFF,TGTGCTAGTGGAATCACCCGCGCCATGAACACTGAAGCTTTCTTT
.,TRBJ2-7,TRBD2,TRBV28,CASSRTSGGGNEQYF,TGTGCCAGCAGCCGGACTAGCGGGGGGGGTAACGAGCAGTACTTC
.,TRBJ2-1,TRBD1,TRBV7-3,CASSGGQGRNEQFF,TGTGCCAGCAGCGGGGGACAGGGAAGGAATGAGCAGTTCTTC
once,TRBJ1-2,TRBD1,TRBV7-9,CASSSPLTGLDYGYTF,TGTGCCAGCAGTTCCCCCTTGACAGGGCTTGACTATGGCTACACCTTC
.,TRBJ2-1,TRBD1,TRBV7-2,CASSPVTGDEQFF,TGTGCCAGCAGCCCCGTCACAGGGGATGAGCAGTTCTTC